This T cell receptor (beta chain) was sequenced for a study of beta chain features in type 1 diabetes. Whole-study context: All samples together contributed some 100,000,000 sorted cells for examination. Whole-study results and caveats: TCRB repertoires of naive, central memory and Treg cells appeared more similar among patients than among healthy donors.

Germline V CDR1 and CDR2: LGHNA, YNFKEQ. The ends lost 0 bases at V and 1 base at J; junction bases unmatched: 7. CDR3 length equals 17 residues. This clone showed up just a few times. Its antigen is as yet unknown. All of the isolated RNA was reverse transcribed, so expressed TCRB transcripts were sequenced. Clones were sequenced by immunoSEQ multiplex PCR, and TCRdb holds only the in-frame ones, with some missing. The data contain 240,000 or so clones, about 26% of them singletons. The authors sorted CD4+ naive, central memory, regulatory and stem cell-like memory cells via CD45RO/CCR7/CD25/CD127/CD95/CD27.

The sequenced sample consisted of central memory CD4+ T cells from blood. This TCR derives from a young man in good health. The chain combines TRBV4-2 with TRBJ1-1; 8 nucleotides line up with TRBD1. This CDR3 is CASSQEGRGPGNTEAFF. The DNA for the CDR3 is TGTGCCAGCAGCCAAGAGGGCAGGGGGCCAGGGAACACTGAAGCTTTCTTT.